This entry is about one TCR beta chain. The antigen is undetermined. Healthy Russian Caucasian donors spanned ages about 6 to 95 years. The authors extracted at least 5 micrograms of total RNA per sample. The authors ran a second PCR of roughly 6 to 12 cycles using a sample-barcoded 5' primer and a J-beta primer mix. Sequencing yielded, for each sample, at least 2.5 million paired-end reads carrying CDR3. A single record per CDR3 protein comes from TCRdb applying MiXCR to the 5' RACE reads. This sample carries around 1,700,000 distinct CDR3 sequences, 28% of them seen once, and the ten largest clones take 7% to 9%. The CDR3 totals 15 residues. CDR1 is DFQATT and CDR2 is SNEGSKA in the germline V gene (reference sequence). Trimming removed 0 bases from V and 5 bases from J, with 16 bases in between. The source of the sample is a study of blood T cells in healthy people across ages. Study-level results: It was not known whether donors were CMV positive (a possible confounder of expanded clonotype changes).

This rearrangement joins TRBV20-1 to TRBJ2-5; maybe TRBD2 (6 bases). The TCR was taken from a woman in her twenties or thirties in good health. The sequencing input was blood. The CDR3 nucleotides are TGCAGTGCTAGAGATACCCGACTAGACGCCGAGACCCAGTACTTC. Translation: CSARDTRLDAETQYF.